The rows below give T cell receptor beta chains drawn from one sample of a study of metastatic and nonmetastatic thyroid tumors. TCRdb reanalyzed the PCR reads with MiXCR. The sample carries 7,500 to 9,000 clones, around 25% recorded once. Sequenced sample: tumor tissue. Source of these receptors: a female donor with papillary thyroid cancer or a benign thyroid nodule (not recorded which). Some clones in this sample may be carry-over from other donors' samples. Each CDR3 is given with its conserved first and last residue. Expanded clones get a size class; other rows say once, few or many, or leave the size out.

TRBJ1-5 few TRBV12-3/TRBV12-4 CASYGGSKPQHF
TRBJ1-4 many TRBV6-1 CASSLTGGNEKLFF
TRBJ1-6 few TRBV6-1 CASSGTGYSPLHF
TRBJ2-2 once TRBV7-8 CASSLGMGGATGELFF
TRBJ2-7 . TRBV11-1 CASSSPDRGPLDEQYF
TRBJ1-1 many TRBV7-3 CASSLSSSIPSEAFF
TRBJ2-1 many TRBV5-5 CASSLRREGYNEQFF
TRBJ1-5 medium-sized TRBV6-1 CASSQQTGRPQHF
TRBJ2-2 few TRBV5-1 CASSLTSGETGELFF
TRBJ2-7 many TRBV7-9 CASSQSGTGYEQYF
TRBJ1-1 many TRBV5-1 CASRQANTEAFF
TRBJ2-6 . TRBV6-4 CASKVTGVAGDSGANVLTF
TRBJ2-7 many TRBV29-1 CSVSSGTGSYEQYF
TRBJ1-4 many TRBV15 CATSRENEKLFF
TRBJ2-2 few TRBV6-1 CASSVAGGPNTGELFF
TRBJ2-2 many TRBV9 CASSVAQSTGELFF
TRBJ1-2 medium-sized TRBV6-1 CASSGRVDGYTF
TRBJ1-4 medium-sized TRBV7-9 CASSTYLTEGSNEKLFF
TRBJ1-3 few TRBV18 CASSSDRGFSGNTIYF
TRBJ1-2 . TRBV4-3 CASSHVNRRGVDGYTF
TRBJ2-7 medium-sized TRBV6-2/TRBV6-3 CASSYPFSGSSYEQYF
TRBJ2-5 . TRBV5-4 CASSLEALETQYF
TRBJ2-7 many TRBV5-5 CASSLTGLVSYEQYF
TRBJ1-6 many TRBV18 CASSSDQITPLHF
TRBJ2-1 many TRBV5-1 CASSLGGRSSYNEQFF
TRBJ2-7 . TRBV20-1 CSARGSGTAYEQYF
TRBJ1-6 . TRBV2 CASSHDENSPLHF
TRBJ2-3 many TRBV9 CASSVVPGGGTDTQYF
TRBJ1-4 many TRBV18 CASSQGQGGNEKLFF
TRBJ2-5 many TRBV9 CASSVGTGGFRETQYF
TRBJ2-2 medium-sized TRBV6-1 CASSVLWNTGELFF
TRBJ2-5 once TRBV20-1 CSGQRGEALETQYF
TRBJ2-1 . TRBV6-1 CASSGTLRIGEQFF
TRBJ2-3 many TRBV7-2 CASSTGLAGTTDTQYF
TRBJ2-1 . TRBV5-1 CASSLDRGNNEQFF
TRBJ2-2 few TRBV10-3 CAISDIESRGTGELFF
TRBJ2-1 few TRBV6-1 CASSLRGSGIYNEQFF
TRBJ1-6 many TRBV4-1 CASSQAPTGSYNSPLHF
TRBJ2-3 many TRBV19 CASSHRDREHTQYF
TRBJ2-2 . TRBV20-1 CSARDSTDREGELFF
TRBJ1-4 many TRBV7-2 CASSVASGDEKLFF
TRBJ1-6 . TRBV2 CASSGSSDHSPLHF
TRBJ1-1 . TRBV5-1 CASSLGSQNTEAFF
TRBJ2-7 medium-sized TRBV20-1 CSARGGQSGEQYF
TRBJ1-2 few TRBV12-3/TRBV12-4 CASSVRQGHSNYGYTF
TRBJ1-2 . TRBV6-1 CASTRDSLDGYTF
TRBJ2-5 medium-sized TRBV24-1 CATSDLRRGQGEETQYF
TRBJ2-7 . TRBV12-3/TRBV12-4 CASSLNPWDRTGRGGEQYF
TRBJ1-6 many TRBV30 CAWRVGKNSPLHF